This T cell receptor delta chain was sequenced for a study of gamma-delta T cells after stem cell transplantation. After removal of 1 base from V and 4 bases from J, the junction contained 14 bases not matched to a gene. This CDR3 is built from 19 residues. Germline loops: CDR1 GEAIGNYY, CDR2 EKD. This clone was seen a few times. TCRdb pairs this DNA with a much larger clone's protein that differs at residue 12, likely a read error; the protein shown was translated from the DNA. TCRdb re-called clones from the RT-PCR reads via CATT. The data show thousands of delta-chain clones, just under 2% seen once.

V gene TRDV2 combines with J gene TRDJ1; TRDD3 matches at 13 bases. The source material was gamma-delta T cells. The origin of this receptor is a human donor. It is not recorded whose cells these are; they may come from a transplant donor. The DNA for the CDR3 is TGTGCCTGTGACACGAGCTTCACTGGGGGATACGTGCACTTCGATAAACTCATCTTT. Translating it yields CACDTSFTGGYVHFDKLIF.